The T cell receptor (beta chain) described here comes from a study of blood T cell repertoires in COVID-19. Across the study: From the United States, Italy and Spain came samples of acute and convalescent COVID-19. Nucleic acid was either cDNA or gDNA, and it came from T cells, B-cell-depleted T cells, or PBMCs.

Per the original methods: Amplified reference gene primers provided the basis for estimating nucleated cell counts. Repertoires were generated with immunoSEQ multiplex PCR, while TCRdb's copy carries only in-frame clones and drops some. From that table come the V and J calls and clone size; the DNA was used to work out D and trimming. This sample carries a few hundred thousand clones, 85% to 90% of them seen once, and the ten largest clones take more than 2.5%. The CDR3 contains 14 residues. Germline V lookup: CDR1 KGHSH, CDR2 LQKENI. V was shortened by 3 bases and J by 6 bases, with 15 bases between the two germline ends.

J is TRBJ2-7 and V is TRBV18; possible D gene TRBD2, 6 bases. The sequencing sample was made of peripheral blood. The TCR was taken from a man aged 55 to 70 with acute or convalescent COVID-19. CDR3 in amino acids: CASSPGGSYLEQYF. CDR3 DNA sequence: TGTGCCAGCTCACCCGGGGGATCCTACCTCGAGCAGTACTTC.